This T cell receptor beta chain originates from a study of vaccination effects on CD4 cells after COVID-19. Regarding this clone: The antigen is undetermined.

Points from the study as a whole: Within healthy vaccinees, only 1 of 255 vaccine-induced clones displayed cross-reactivity with common cold coronaviruses.

Pools of viral peptides were used by the ViraFEST assay to expand antigen-specific CD4+ T cells ahead of sequencing. Subsequent to less than eleven days of culture, CD4+ T cells were isolated. Two doses of BNT162b2 or mRNA-1273 vaccine were administered to participants. A half-medium replacement with IL-2 medium was carried out on days 3 and 7. Assay used: immunoSEQ multiplex PCR; TCRdb lists only in-frame clones, some missing. Found here are roughly 55,000 clones, approximately 78% of them singletons; the top ten hold just under 2%. The CDR3 has 14 residues. V shed 4 bases and J shed 5 bases, with 13 bases lying between them. Germline assignment: CDR1 SGHNT and CDR2 YYREEE (reference sequence).

This chain connects TRBV5-4 to TRBJ2-1, with D possibly being TRBD1 (5 bases). The origin of this receptor is a human donor who received a COVID-19 vaccine. The specimen was CD4+ T cells from PBMCs cultured with HCoV-OC43 spike peptides, collected after COVID-19 vaccination. Stated subset: HCoV-OC43 spike overlapping peptide pool stimulation. The CDR3 loop is CASSQGGQNNEQFF. CDR3 nucleotide sequence: TGTGCCAGCAGCCAGGGCGGCCAGAACAATGAGCAGTTCTTC.